Each of the 5 T cell receptor beta chains below was sequenced from the same sample in a study of monozygotic twins with inflammatory bowel disease. TCRdb re-called the 5' RACE reads; every CDR3 protein appears as one record, without DNA. The sample is made up of some 440,000 distinct CDR3 sequences, and the top ten hold 2.4% of it. Sequencing was carried out using blood. The receptors were gathered from a human donor with ulcerative colitis or Crohn's disease, or a healthy co-twin of an affected twin (not recorded which).

This chain joins TRBV7-2 and TRBJ2-3; TCRdb proposes TRBD2, but this gene call is untestable without DNA. The CDR3 is 13 amino acids. Per germline, CDR1 SGHTA and CDR2 FQGNSA. The chain's CDR3 is CASSWEWTDTQYF.

The V and J genes are TRBV12-3 or TRBV12-4 and TRBJ1-5. This CDR3 is 14 amino acids long. CDR3 protein: CASSLRQSNQPQHF.

This chain uses TRBV11-1 with TRBJ1-2; TCRdb returns TRBD1, unconfirmable since there is no DNA. This CDR3 has 19 amino acids. The germline V gene encodes CDR1 SGHAT and CDR2 FQDESV (reference sequence). The CDR3 region is CASTPSDAHTSHLYYGYTF.

The gene calls are TRBV7-9 and TRBJ1-2; TCRdb names TRBD1, which stays unverified in the absence of DNA. Per germline, CDR1 SEHNR and CDR2 FQNEAQ (reference sequence). The CDR3 runs 15 residues. CDR3 amino acids: CASSSDWDRDYGHTF. Full variable domain (outside the CDR3, taken from reference TRBV7-9 and TRBJ1-2): DTGVSQNPRHKITKRGQNVTFRCDPISEHNRLYWYRQTLGQGPEFLTYFQNEAQLEKSRLLSDRFSAERPKGSFSTLEIQRTEQGDSAMYLCASSSDWDRDYGHTFGSGTRLTVV.

This chain joins TRBV7-2 and TRBJ2-7. The CDR3 consists of 11 residues. Germline assignment: CDR1 SGHTA and CDR2 FQGNSA. CDR3 loop: CASSRVYEQYF.